Below are 23 T cell receptor beta chains sequenced from a single sample in a study of metastatic and nonmetastatic thyroid tumors. Thyroid surgery was preceded by no treatment in any patient. TCRdb re-analyzed the PCR reads through MiXCR. There are approximately 25,000 clones in the sample; roughly a quarter occur only once, and around 18% lies in the top ten. Sample: blood. All receptors derive from a male donor with papillary thyroid cancer or a benign thyroid nodule (not recorded which). Some clones in this sample may be carry-over from other donors' samples.

The chain combines TRBV2 with TRBJ2-3; 9 nucleotides align to TRBD1. Germline V CDR1 and CDR2: SNHLY, FYNNEI. The V and J ends lost 8 bases and 2 bases, in that order; junction bases with no gene match: 11. CDR3 size: 16 residues. The CDR3 region is CASVTHRGPYTDTQYF. In DNA form, the CDR3 reads TGTGCCAGCGTGACCCACAGGGGGCCATACACAGATACGCAGTATTTT.

This clone has a count of ten or more. This chain joins TRBV9 and TRBJ2-2, with TRBD2 as a possible D gene (6 bases). Trimming pared 4 bases from V and 4 bases from J, leaving 14 bases between. Germline CDR1 is SGDLS and CDR2 is YYNGEE. The CDR3 covers 15 residues. CDR3 sequence reads: CASSPPRTTTGELFF. The CDR3 nucleotides are TGTGCCAGCAGCCCACCCCGGACTACCACCGGGGAGCTGTTTTTT.

The chain links TRBV5-1 to TRBJ2-1; D is perhaps TRBD2 (5 bases). The CDR3 consists of 14 residues. Germline V CDR1 and CDR2: SGHRS, YFSETQ. V was trimmed by 6 bases and J by 6 bases, leaving 16 bases between them. CDR3 coding DNA: TGCGCCAGCATCGTGCAACTACGGGGCAATGAGCAGTTCTTC. Its protein is CASIVQLRGNEQFF.

This clone was found a few times. V usage is TRBV12-3 or TRBV12-4 and J usage is TRBJ2-1, with D possibly TRBD2 on 5 matching bases. This CDR3 has 15 residues. V was shortened by 3 bases and J by 5 bases, with 14 bases between the two germline ends. The CDR3 coding sequence is TGTGCCAGCAGTTTCGGGCTAGCTTCTAACAATGAGCAGTTCTTC. Protein product: CASSFGLASNNEQFF.

The table lists this clone with a few counts. This chain joins TRBV27 and TRBJ1-5, with 7 bases fitting TRBD1. The CDR3 is made up of 13 amino acids. V was clipped by 6 bases and J by 6 bases; unmatched bases: 5. Germline CDR1 reads MNHEY; CDR2 reads SMNVEV (reference sequence). The CDR3 here is CASSTYRGQPQHF. The CDR3 DNA reads TGTGCCAGCAGCACCTACAGGGGTCAGCCCCAGCATTTT.

This clone has just a few counts. The rearrangement links TRBV27 to TRBJ2-7; D is perhaps TRBD1 (5 bases). The CDR3 covers 16 residues. Trimming left V 10 bases short and J 1 base short, with 23 bases between. Germline lookup yields CDR1 MNHEY and CDR2 SMNVEV (reference sequence). In nucleotides, the CDR3 is TGTGCCACCACACGATCCCGAACAGGCCGGTCCTACGAGCAGTACTTC. Residues: CATTRSRTGRSYEQYF.

This clone showed up many times. The gene calls are TRBV28 and TRBJ1-6; TRBD1 aligns across 7 bases. Germline V lookup: CDR1 MDHEN, CDR2 SYDVKM. The V and J ends lost 7 bases and 5 bases, in that order; junction bases with no gene match: 8. This CDR3 has 15 residues. CDR3 sequence (DNA): TGTGCCAGCACGGGGGAAGGGGGCAATAATTCACCCCTCCACTTT. It yields the protein CASTGEGGNNSPLHF.

This clone was picked up one time. The chain is built from TRBV20-1 and TRBJ2-7; TRBD1 or TRBD2 may be the D gene (5 bases each). Looked up from germline, CDR1 is DFQATT and CDR2 is SNEGSKA (reference sequence). The V and J ends lost 1 base and 7 bases respectively, with 11 bases between them. This CDR3 is 12 amino acids long. CDR3 in DNA: TGCAGTGCTAGAGGCCCTGAGGGGGAGCAGTACTTC. Translating gives CSARGPEGEQYF.

A note on this clone: As the CDR3 is not closed by the conserved phenylalanine or tryptophan, this likely results from a read error. The V gene is TRBV19, the J gene TRBJ1-5, with D unresolved. Germline CDR1 LNHDA, CDR2 SQIVND (reference sequence). The V and J ends lost 7 bases and 3 bases respectively, with 16 bases between them. The CDR3 is 15 residues long. CDR3 in amino acids: CASKSKQGSNQPQHL. DNA of the CDR3: TGTGCCAGTAAATCCAAACAAGGCTCCAATCAGCCCCAGCATCTT.

This clone was seen many times. The chain combines TRBV11-3 with TRBJ1-1; 8 positions match TRBD1. Germline V gene sequence: CDR1 SGHNT, CDR2 YENEEA. The CDR3 totals 16 residues. Trimming at V came to 1 base and at J to 0 bases, leaving 4 bases not matched to a gene. The CDR3 region is CASSLGQGRMNTEAFF. The DNA of the CDR3 is TGTGCCAGCAGCTTAGGACAGGGGCGTATGAACACTGAAGCTTTCTTT.

The chain links TRBV7-6 to TRBJ2-7; D might be TRBD1 (5 bases). Germline CDR1 reads SGHVS; CDR2 reads FNYEAQ. The CDR3 has 12 residues. The V end lost 6 bases, the J end lost 7 bases, and 13 bases lay between the germline ends. Here the CDR3 reads CASSPRAGEQYF. In DNA form, the CDR3 reads TGTGCCAGCAGTCCCAGGGCTGGGGAGCAGTACTTC.

Notes on this clone: The junction shows a germline mismatch at one end, possibly a read error. The chain is built from TRBV6-1 and TRBJ2-6; D is ambiguous. CDR1 MNHNS and CDR2 SASEGT come from the germline V gene. CDR3 length: 17 residues. The CDR3 DNA is TGTGCCATCAGTGGAGCTGACTTCAGCTCTGGGGCCAACGTCCTGACTTTC. It yields the protein CAISGADFSSGANVLTF.

This clone is labeled medium-sized. The chain uses TRBV20-1 and TRBJ2-1; 8 bases are a match to TRBD2. CDR1 is DFQATT, CDR2 SNEGSKA, per germline (reference sequence). With 6 bases clipped from V and 8 bases from J, the junction kept 12 bases outside the gene matches. This CDR3 has 14 residues. The CDR3 spells CSARLSGRIDEQFF. In nucleotides, the CDR3 is TGCAGTGCCAGACTCAGCGGGAGAATCGATGAGCAGTTCTTC.

Points on this clone: The DNA is left out, because the CDR3 cannot be placed on it with certainty; the CDR3 is given as TCRdb lists it. This chain joins TRBV9 and TRBJ2-1; TRBD2, the table's D call, lacks a check against the DNA. The germline V gene has CDR1 SGDLS and CDR2 YYNGEE. Including both end residues, the CDR3 is 15 amino acids long. This CDR3 reads CASSVGGGAYNEKFF.

The chain is built from TRBV12-3 or TRBV12-4 and TRBJ2-3, with 11 bases identical to TRBD2. V shed 6 bases and J 4 bases; nucleotides not matched to a gene: 6. The CDR3 totals 15 residues. The CDR3 is CASRTLAGVSDTQYF. For the CDR3, the DNA is TGTGCCAGCAGGACACTAGCGGGAGTTTCAGATACGCAGTATTTT.

In this sample, this clone turned up many times. The genes are TRBV18 and TRBJ1-6; TRBD1 matches at 8 bases. The V gene end was trimmed by 5 bases and the J gene end by 5 bases; junction bases not matched to a gene: 5. Per the germline V gene, CDR1 is KGHSH and CDR2 is LQKENI. The CDR3 is 15 residues long. CDR3 sequence: CASSSGQEDNSPLHF. The CDR3 region has the DNA TGTGCCAGCTCATCGGGACAGGAGGATAATTCACCCCTCCACTTT.

This sequence joins TRBV5-5 and TRBJ1-1, with 7 bases lining up with TRBD1. The CDR3 runs to 14 residues. V lost 3 bases, J lost 3 bases, and 5 bases stayed unmatched. CDR1 is SGHKS, CDR2 YYEKEE, per germline (reference sequence). CDR3 sequence reads: CASSSAGGYTEAFF. In DNA, the CDR3 is TGTGCCAGCAGCTCGGCAGGGGGGTACACTGAAGCTTTCTTT.

This clone has at least ten counts. This sequence joins TRBV6-1 and TRBJ1-4; 9 bases match TRBD1. Germline V gene lookup returns CDR1 MNHNS and CDR2 SASEGT. J lost 1 base, V lost 5 bases, and 8 bases had no gene match. The length of the CDR3 is 17 residues. The CDR3 spells CASSHGQGTGTNEKLFF. The CDR3, as DNA: TGTGCCAGCAGTCACGGACAGGGGACGGGAACTAATGAAAAACTGTTTTTT.

This clone was recorded a few times. This chain connects TRBV6-1 to TRBJ1-6; 7 bases align to TRBD1. Germline trimming cut 3 bases from V and 2 bases from J; bases unmatched to any gene: 4. There are 16 residues in the CDR3. Germline V CDR1 and CDR2: MNHNS, SASEGT. The CDR3 DNA sequence: TGTGCCAGCAGTGACAGGGGGATTACCTATAATTCACCCCTCCACTTT. Protein sequence: CASSDRGITYNSPLHF.

A few counts support this clone. This chain connects TRBV18 to TRBJ2-7; TRBD1 matches at 12 bases. Germline CDR1 reads KGHSH; CDR2 reads LQKENI. The V and J ends lost 4 bases and 0 bases, in that order; junction bases with no gene match: 4. The CDR3 runs 16 residues. CDR3 sequence reads: CASSLLGQGASYEQYF. The DNA for the CDR3 is TGTGCCAGCTCACTCTTGGGACAGGGGGCCTCCTACGAGCAGTACTTC.

In this sample, this clone is medium-sized (0.01 to 0.1%). The gene calls are TRBV10-1 and TRBJ2-3; D is tentatively TRBD1 or TRBD2 (5 bases each). Germline lookup yields CDR1 WNHNN and CDR2 SYGVQD (reference sequence). V was trimmed by 0 bases and J by 4 bases, leaving 14 bases between them. CDR3 length equals 16 residues. For the CDR3, the DNA is TGCGCCAGCAGTGAGTCTCCCAGGGAGATCCCAGATACGCAGTATTTT. Amino acids: CASSESPREIPDTQYF.

This clone appeared many times. The V call is TRBV7-8, the J call TRBJ2-1; a possible D gene is TRBD1 (5 bases). Germline lookup yields CDR1 SGHVS and CDR2 FQNEAQ. Trimming stripped 3 bases from V and 4 bases from J, with 10 bases between. The CDR3 loop spans 14 amino acids. CDR3 amino acids: CASSFFREYNEQFF. In DNA, the CDR3 is TGTGCCAGCAGCTTCTTCAGGGAATACAATGAGCAGTTCTTC. Filled out from reference TRBV7-8 and TRBJ2-1, the complete variable domain reads GAGVSQSPRYKVAKRGQDVALRCDPISGHVSLFWYQQALGQGPEFLTYFQNEAQLDKSGLPSDRFFAERPEGSVSTLKIQRTQQEDSAVYLCASSFFREYNEQFFGPGTRLTVL.

In this sample, this clone turned up a few times. This sequence joins TRBV27 and TRBJ2-7; no clear D. The CDR3 is 14 residues long. Germline V gives CDR1 MNHEY, CDR2 SMNVEV (reference sequence). V lost 2 bases and J 6 bases, leaving 14 bases between the germline ends. CDR3: CASSLLACPGEQYF. The CDR3 DNA reads TGTGCCAGCAGTTTACTGGCATGCCCAGGCGAGCAGTACTTC.